Following are 29 T cell receptor beta chains from one sample sequenced in a study of T cells in Graves' hyperthyroidism and ophthalmopathy. What was amplified from RNA transcripts were TCR beta CDR3 regions. HTBI primers drove first-round RT-PCR of the TCR CDR3. Each CDR3 protein gets one entry after TCRdb re-called the multiplex PCR reads with MiXCR. Of about 260,000 distinct CDR3 sequences listed, less than 30% are singletons. The specimen sequenced was blood. The receptor source for this set is a man aged 35-49 years with Graves' hyperthyroidism that later progressed to Graves' ophthalmopathy.

This clonotype came up many times. The rearrangement joins TRBV9 to TRBJ1-1, with D perhaps TRBD1 (5 bases). CDR3 size: 13 residues. In germline, CDR1 is SGDLS, CDR2 YYNGEE. Trimming took 7 bases from V and 3 from J, leaving 13 bases between them. The CDR3 coding sequence is TGTGCCAGCCGGAAGGGGAGAGACACTGAAGCTTTCTTT. This sequence encodes CASRKGRDTEAFF. Complete variable domain (other parts from reference TRBV9 and TRBJ1-1): DSGVTQTPKHLITATGQRVTLRCSPRSGDLSVYWYQQSLDQGLQFLIQYYNGEERAKGNILERFSAQQFPDLHSELNLSSLELGDSALYFCASRKGRDTEAFFGQGTRLTVV.

The chain recombines TRBV6-1 with TRBJ2-7, with unresolved D. The CDR3 contains 15 residues. Germline V CDR1 and CDR2: MNHNS, SASEGT. V lost 0 bases and J 3 bases, leaving 12 bases between the germline ends. CDR3 loop: CASSEALGSVYEQYF. In DNA, the CDR3 is TGTGCCAGCAGTGAAGCGCTGGGTTCCGTCTACGAGCAGTACTTC.

The chain is built from TRBV20-1 and TRBJ2-7; the match to TRBD1 covers 11 bases. This CDR3 has 13 residues. V was clipped by 5 bases and J by 4 bases; unmatched bases: 4. Germline loops: CDR1 DFQATT, CDR2 SNEGSKA (reference sequence). The CDR3 region is CSALGTGGYEQYF. The CDR3 DNA follows: TGCAGTGCTCTCGGGACAGGGGGTTACGAGCAGTACTTC.

This clonotype was detected ten times or more. The chain recombines TRBV20-1 with TRBJ2-5, with a weak D call TRBD2 (5 bases). Germline-derived CDR1 and CDR2 are DFQATT and SNEGSKA (reference sequence). Trimming took 0 bases from V and 2 from J, leaving 10 bases between them. The length of the CDR3 is 14 residues. CDR3 in amino acids: CSARDEGRQETQYF. CDR3 coding DNA: TGCAGTGCTAGAGACGAGGGAAGACAAGAGACCCAGTACTTC.

The sample holds many counts of this clonotype. The chain combines TRBV6-5 with TRBJ2-7; 9 bases are shared with TRBD1. Looked up from germline, CDR1 is MNHEY and CDR2 is SVGAGI. There are 14 residues in the CDR3. The ends lost 2 bases at V and 3 bases at J; junction bases unmatched: 2. CDR3 in DNA: TGTGCCAGCAGTTACCCGGGACAGGGCTACGAGCAGTACTTC. This codes for CASSYPGQGYEQYF.

As for this clonotype: A much larger clone is a single base away; this may be a read error. The chain carries TRBV6-1 and TRBJ2-2; TRBD1 aligns across 9 bases. V shed 6 bases and J 7 bases; nucleotides not matched to a gene: 9. The CDR3 is 15 residues long. In germline, CDR1 is MNHNS, CDR2 SASEGT. Here the CDR3 DNA reads TGTGCCAGCAGCGGCCCCTGGACAGGGGTCGGGGAGCTGTTTTTT. As protein: CASSGPWTGVGELFF.

This clonotype has a count of ten or more. The gene calls are TRBV24-1 and TRBJ1-1, with a possible D match to TRBD1 (6 bases). The germline V gene encodes CDR1 KGHDR and CDR2 SFDVKD. Between the trimmed V and J ends, which lost 7 bases and 3 bases, there was a span of 23 bases. The CDR3 has 17 amino acids. In DNA, the CDR3 is TGTGCCACCAGCCCCGGGGGGCTTGATGGACGGTACACTGAAGCTTTCTTT. This gives the protein CATSPGGLDGRYTEAFF.

This clonotype was picked up many times. The chain is built from TRBV9 and TRBJ2-2; D might be TRBD1 or TRBD2, each matching 6 bases. The CDR3 has 16 residues. The germline V gene has CDR1 SGDLS and CDR2 YYNGEE. Trimming removed 4 bases at V and 4 bases at J, with 17 bases between. DNA for the CDR3: TGTGCCAGCAGCCTCAAGGGGGGTACCGGCACCGGGGAGCTGTTTTTT. Its translation: CASSLKGGTGTGELFF.

This clonotype was detected many times. This rearrangement joins TRBV28 to TRBJ2-4, with D unresolved. The CDR3 totals 14 residues. Trimming removed 5 bases at V and 8 bases at J, with 16 bases between. The germline CDR1 and CDR2 sequences are MDHEN and SYDVKM. The CDR3 spells CASSLKFVWDIQYF. The CDR3 DNA reads TGTGCCAGCAGTCTCAAGTTCGTTTGGGACATTCAGTACTTC.

This clonotype was counted many times. V and J are TRBV7-8 and TRBJ1-5; no definite D call. The CDR3 is 13 residues long. The germline V gene has CDR1 SGHVS and CDR2 FQNEAQ. V dropped 1 base and J dropped 6 bases, with 7 bases sitting between them. The CDR3 region is CASSLGGFQPQHF. The CDR3 bases are TGTGCCAGCAGCTTAGGAGGGTTTCAGCCCCAGCATTTT. The entire variable domain, with the rest obtained from reference TRBV7-8 and TRBJ1-5, is as follows: GAGVSQSPRYKVAKRGQDVALRCDPISGHVSLFWYQQALGQGPEFLTYFQNEAQLDKSGLPSDRFFAERPEGSVSTLKIQRTQQEDSAVYLCASSLGGFQPQHFGDGTRLSIL.

This chain joins TRBV12-3 or TRBV12-4 and TRBJ2-7; D call uncertain. This CDR3 contains 12 residues. The V end was cut by 6 bases, the J end by 5 bases, with 11 bases between. The CDR3 coding sequence is TGTGCCAGCAGCTCGTTCCGGAACGAGCAGTACTTC. The encoded protein is CASSSFRNEQYF.

In its sample, this clonotype was seen many times. The rearrangement joins TRBV27 to TRBJ2-7; D possibly corresponds to TRBD1 (6 bases). This CDR3 is built from 14 residues. Germline assignment: CDR1 MNHEY and CDR2 SMNVEV (reference sequence). V was trimmed by 2 bases and J by 3 bases, leaving 11 bases between them. The CDR3 bases are TGTGCCAGCAGTTTAAAGGGACATTACTACGAGCAGTACTTC. It specifies CASSLKGHYYEQYF.

This clonotype was counted many times. V usage is TRBV28 and J usage is TRBJ2-7; weak D call: TRBD2 (6 bases). The CDR3 covers 14 residues. Per the germline V gene, CDR1 is MDHEN and CDR2 is SYDVKM. V was trimmed by 6 bases and J by 2 bases, leaving 14 bases between them. The CDR3 is CASSGRWGAYEQYF. The CDR3, as DNA: TGTGCCAGCAGCGGAAGGTGGGGGGCCTACGAGCAGTACTTC.

This clonotype was recorded many times. A much larger clone lies a single base off, so this may be a read error. The V and J genes are TRBV12-3 or TRBV12-4 and TRBJ1-2; D not resolved. The CDR3 has 12 amino acids. The CDR3 DNA is TGTGCCAGCAGTTTAAGGTCCTATGGCTGCACCTTC. Encoded protein: CASSLRSYGCTF.

The sample holds many counts of this clonotype. The rearrangement uses TRBV12-3 or TRBV12-4 and TRBJ2-2, with 13 positions matching TRBD2. There are 18 residues in the CDR3. V trimming: 2 bases; J trimming: 6 bases; junction bases outside the gene matches: 9. The chain's CDR3 is CASSLYGLAGEKAGELFF. CDR3 nucleotides: TGTGCCAGCAGTTTATACGGACTAGCGGGAGAGAAAGCCGGGGAGCTGTTTTTT.

V usage is TRBV7-2 and J usage is TRBJ1-1, with unresolved D. The CDR3 runs to 11 residues. The V gene's germline CDR1 is SGHTA and CDR2 FQGNSA. Trimming left V 0 bases short and J 11 bases short, with 7 bases between. The CDR3 coding sequence is TGTGCCAGCAGCTTAGCTTGGGTGGCTTTCTTT. Encoded protein: CASSLAWVAFF. Combining the CDR3 with reference TRBV7-2 and TRBJ1-1 gives the whole variable domain GAGVSQSPSNKVTEKGKDVELRCDPISGHTALYWYRQSLGQGLEFLIYFQGNSAPDKSGLPSDRFSAERTGGSVSTLTIQRTQQEDSAVYLCASSLAWVAFFGQGTRLTVV.

The chain couples TRBV7-8 to TRBJ1-2; 8 bases match TRBD1. V was clipped by 5 bases and J by 8 bases; unmatched bases: 13. There are 15 residues in the CDR3. Germline CDR1 and CDR2: SGHVS and FQNEAQ. As DNA, the CDR3 is TGTGCCAGCAGCCCTACCATCGGACAGGGTTTGGGCTACACCTTC. Its translation: CASSPTIGQGLGYTF.

This clonotype was detected ten times or more. The chain employs TRBV18 and TRBJ2-3; possible D gene TRBD2, 6 bases. Germline V gene data show CDR1 as KGHSH and CDR2 as LQKENI. The V end was cut by 6 bases, the J end by 6 bases, with 28 bases between. The CDR3 loop spans 18 amino acids. The DNA for the CDR3 is TGTGCCAGCTCCCTTCAGTCTGCGAGAGGAGGGAATGGGGATACGCAGTATTTT. Protein sequence: CASSLQSARGGNGDTQYF.

This clonotype came up many times. The chain uses TRBV5-6 and TRBJ2-5, with a weak D call TRBD1 (6 bases). Germline CDR1 reads SGHDT; CDR2 reads YYEEEE. V gave up 2 bases and J gave up 4 bases, with 18 bases separating them. This CDR3 has 16 amino acids. CDR3 region: CASSFVGQTSGETQYF. CDR3 nucleotides: TGTGCCAGCAGCTTTGTCGGACAGACTTCGGGAGAGACCCAGTACTTC.

This clonotype was seen repeatedly, ten times or more. The chain recombines TRBV2 with TRBJ2-2; 8 nucleotides agree with TRBD2. The germline CDR1 and CDR2 sequences are SNHLY and FYNNEI. The CDR3 contains 14 residues. Germline trimming cut 7 bases from V and 5 bases from J; bases unmatched to any gene: 6. The CDR3 nucleotides read TGTGCCAGCAAGTCAGCTAGCGGGACCGGGGAGCTGTTTTTT. This codes for CASKSASGTGELFF.

The table lists this clonotype with many counts. The rearrangement links TRBV10-3 to TRBJ1-2; TRBD1 is a possible D gene (6 bases). The CDR3 extends over 13 amino acids. Trimming stripped 6 bases from V and 0 bases from J, with 8 bases between. Germline CDR1 reads ENHRY; CDR2 reads SYGVKD. CDR3 nucleotides: TGTGCCATCAGACAGGGAGCTAACTATGGCTACACCTTC. This codes for CAIRQGANYGYTF.

This clonotype has a count of ten or more. The chain is built from TRBV14 and TRBJ2-7; 7 bases are shared with TRBD2. Trimming removed 1 base from V and 6 bases from J; junction bases left unmatched: 6. The V gene's germline CDR1 is SGHDN and CDR2 FVKESK. The length of the CDR3 is 14 residues. CDR3 sequence: CASSQVTSYGEQYF. The CDR3, as DNA: TGTGCCAGCAGCCAAGTGACTAGCTATGGCGAGCAGTACTTC.

In this sample, this clonotype turned up many times. This rearrangement joins TRBV18 to TRBJ1-5; no definite D call. Germline CDR1 and CDR2: KGHSH and LQKENI. V was trimmed by 5 bases and J by 0 bases, leaving 14 bases between them. This CDR3 comprises 16 residues. CDR3 sequence: CASSSQSGRSNQPQHF. DNA for the CDR3: TGTGCCAGCTCAAGCCAAAGCGGGCGTAGCAATCAGCCCCAGCATTTT.

This clonotype was seen many times. This chain connects TRBV9 to TRBJ2-2; 9 positions match TRBD1. Germline V CDR1 and CDR2: SGDLS, YYNGEE. The CDR3 is made up of 16 amino acids. J gave up 5 bases and V 0 bases, and 5 bases lay outside the gene matches. This chain's CDR3 is CASSVGTGVITGELFF. The CDR3 region has the DNA TGTGCCAGCAGCGTAGGGACAGGGGTTATAACCGGGGAGCTGTTTTTT. Complete variable domain (other parts from reference TRBV9 and TRBJ2-2): DSGVTQTPKHLITATGQRVTLRCSPRSGDLSVYWYQQSLDQGLQFLIQYYNGEERAKGNILERFSAQQFPDLHSELNLSSLELGDSALYFCASSVGTGVITGELFFGEGSRLTVL.

The CDR3 loop is CASSDTGIQPLHF. In DNA form, the CDR3 reads TGTGCCAGCAGTGATACCGGGATACAACCCCTCCACTTT. This sequence joins TRBV6-1 and TRBJ1-6, with no clear D. This CDR3 has 13 residues. V lost 3 bases, J lost 12 bases, and 12 bases lay in between. Per the germline V gene, CDR1 is MNHNS and CDR2 is SASEGT.

This rearrangement joins TRBV6-1 to TRBJ1-1; weak D call: TRBD1 (5 bases). The CDR3 is 14 amino acids. Germline V gene lookup returns CDR1 MNHNS and CDR2 SASEGT. Trimming pared 6 bases from V and 1 base from J, leaving 12 bases between. CDR3 loop: CASRRQISNTEAFF. The CDR3 coding sequence is TGTGCCAGCAGACGACAGATCTCGAACACTGAAGCTTTCTTT.

The chain recombines TRBV4-2 with TRBJ1-2; 8 bases match TRBD1. From germline, CDR1 is LGHNA and CDR2 YNFKEQ. The CDR3 contains 15 residues. The ends lost 2 bases at V and 6 bases at J; junction bases unmatched: 8. The DNA for the CDR3 is TGTGCCAGCAGCCAATTCCTCACGGACAGGGATGGCTACACCTTC. This gives the protein CASSQFLTDRDGYTF.

The chain links TRBV6-1 to TRBJ1-1; the D is unclear. Deletions cut 5 bases from V and 4 bases from J, with 23 bases between. This CDR3 spans 17 amino acids. Germline loops: CDR1 MNHNS, CDR2 SASEGT. CDR3 bases: TGTGCCAGCAGTCAATCTTTTCTCCATCTCCAAGGCACTGAAGCTTTCTTT. Protein: CASSQSFLHLQGTEAFF.

At least ten counts were recorded for this clonotype. The chain employs TRBV7-8 and TRBJ1-1; tentatively, D is TRBD1 (5 bases). The CDR3 runs to 18 residues. The V end lost 6 bases, the J end lost 1 base, and 24 bases lay between the germline ends. From germline, CDR1 is SGHVS and CDR2 FQNEAQ. The CDR3 is CASSLEWVRGGGNTEAFF. As DNA, the CDR3 is TGTGCCAGCAGTCTAGAGTGGGTTCGGGGCGGGGGGAACACTGAAGCTTTCTTT. The variable domain in full, with the rest retrieved from reference TRBV7-8 and TRBJ1-1, is GAGVSQSPRYKVAKRGQDVALRCDPISGHVSLFWYQQALGQGPEFLTYFQNEAQLDKSGLPSDRFFAERPEGSVSTLKIQRTQQEDSAVYLCASSLEWVRGGGNTEAFFGQGTRLTVV.